This T cell receptor beta chain was sequenced in a study of blood T cell repertoires in COVID-19. Study-wide context: T cells, B-cell-depleted T cells, or PBMCs supplied cDNA or gDNA.

The ends were cut back, 4 bases at V and 0 bases at J, with 6 bases in the middle. CDR1 LGHDT and CDR2 YNNKEL come from the germline V gene (reference sequence). The CDR3 length is 13 residues. Profiling relied on immunoSEQ multiplex PCR, and the TCRdb table lists in-frame clones only, not all of them. Among over 200,000 clones, around four fifths were seen once, and the ten largest hold about 5.7%. The sequence came from an elderly man with acute or convalescent COVID-19. The genes are TRBV3-1 (or the pseudogene TRBV3-2) and TRBJ1-2; D gene unclear. Sequences were obtained from peripheral blood. Written as DNA, the CDR3 is TGTGCCAGCAGCCTGGCTGCTAACTATGGCTACACCTTC. Its translation is CASSLAANYGYTF.